This T cell receptor (beta chain) was sequenced during a study of blood T cell repertoires in COVID-19. Grouping used clinical history reported by participants in a survey and questionnaire. A COVID-19 case was met by exposed participants within 2 weeks before study entry. Looked up from germline, CDR1 is LGHNA and CDR2 is YSLEER. The trim removed 0 bases at V and 6 bases at J, leaving 4 bases unmatched. The CDR3 is 15 residues long. Measured with immunoSEQ multiplex PCR; TCRdb has only the in-frame clones, and not every one. Here the sample spans more than 350,000 clones, about 88% being singletons. J is TRBJ1-2 and V is TRBV4-3, with 10 bases that match TRBD1. The sequencing input was PBMCs or T cells enriched from blood (not recorded which). The receptor was isolated from a woman aged 18-29 years who had been exposed to COVID-19. The CDR3 DNA reads as TGCGCCAGCAGCCAAGATTGGGGGACAGGGGATGGCTACACCTTC. Protein: CASSQDWGTGDGYTF.